This T cell receptor (beta chain) was captured in a study of identical twins' blood T cells. Study-wide findings and caveats: Abundant TCRbeta CDR3s overlapped more between twins than with unrelated donors.

In this sample, this clonotype turned up once. The antigen remains unidentified. At one of its ends the junction is not consistent with the germline gene, which may arise from a read error. This CDR3 spans 14 amino acids. Per germline, CDR1 DFQATT and CDR2 SNEGSKA (reference sequence). Per the original data handling: Per-library CDR3 reads ranged about 2 to 4 million; clonotypes, ~90,000 to ~550,000. TCRdb re-analysed the 5' RACE reads in MiXCR, keeping a single row per CDR3 protein. The V and J calls shown here were made by TCRdb, not taken from the authors' results. The sample carries fewer than 450,000 distinct CDR3 sequences, over 25% recorded once.

This chain connects TRBV20-1 to TRBJ2-1; D ambiguous. The TCR originated in a woman between 18 and 55 years old in good health. Sequencing was done on a sample of PBMCs. In nucleotides, the CDR3 is TGCAGTGCTAGAGAAGTGGGCTCCTACAATGAGCAGTTATTC. It is translated as CSAREVGSYNEQLF.